This TCR beta chain is from a study of blood T cell repertoires in COVID-19. The repertoire was sequenced with immunoSEQ multiplex PCR; TCRdb's copy has only in-frame clones and lacks some. The sample shows 310,000 or so clones, roughly 87% of them seen only once. Across about two dozen US areas, participants ranged in age from 18 to 89 years. The CDR3 runs to 17 residues. Trimming took 3 bases from V and 5 from J; bases not matched to a gene: 10. Germline V CDR1 and CDR2: SGHNT, YENEEA. Sequenced material: PBMCs or T cells enriched from blood (not recorded which). The chain employs TRBV11-3 and TRBJ2-3; 11 bases are shared with TRBD2. The receptor was isolated from a woman aged 18-35 years who had recovered from COVID-19. CDR3 amino acids: CASSFRASGRSRDTQYF. The CDR3 nucleotides are TGTGCCAGCAGCTTTCGGGCTAGCGGGAGGAGTAGAGATACGCAGTATTTT.